The clone carrying this T cell receptor (beta chain) was seen at least ten times. Its antigen is unidentified. From germline, CDR1 is KGHSH and CDR2 LQKENI. V lost 2 bases, J lost 3 bases, and 8 bases stayed unmatched. The CDR3 length is 16 residues. This sample is drawn from a study of neurological immune-mediated disorders. Whole-study context: Secondary progressive disease was present in 3, and relapsing-remitting disease in approximately 30, of the 35 or so multiple sclerosis patients.

With 10-nucleotide random UMIs, 5'RACE was used to make the cDNA. TCRdb used MiXCR to reprocess the 5' RACE reads, holding one entry per CDR3 protein. The sample records about 46,000 distinct CDR3 sequences, roughly 2% being singletons. Study-wide results and caveats: Across subjects, expanded clones had no CDR3 amino acid sequences in common, pointing to private repertoires in all groups.

The chain recombines TRBV18 with TRBJ2-7, with 9 bases fitting TRBD1. The source of this sequence is a woman aged 40 to 50 with multiple sclerosis. What was sequenced was PBMCs. The CDR3 loop is CASSPYPGQGRYEQYF. CDR3 sequence (DNA): TGTGCCAGCTCACCATATCCGGGACAGGGACGCTACGAGCAGTACTTC.